Listed below are T cell receptor beta chains from one sample, sequenced in a study of T cell responses to AZD1222 COVID-19 vaccine. Profiling relied on immunoSEQ multiplex PCR, and the TCRdb table lists in-frame clones only, not all of them. This table holds roughly 150,000 clones, approximately 89% found once. The sequenced sample was peripheral blood, obtained 28 days after the second AZD1222 dose. The receptors were gathered from an adult who received the AZD1222 COVID-19 vaccine. Both conserved end residues are part of each CDR3. A D gene is named only where the DNA matches it firmly. Clone size appears in some rows only: once, few, many, or a class for an expanded clone.

NA	NA	TRBV7-8	TRBJ1-2	TGTGCCAGCTCCGAGAACTACGCGGGAGACGGCTACACCTTC	CASSENYAGDGYTF
NA	NA	TRBV6-2/TRBV6-3	TRBJ2-5	TGTGCCAGCGGCCTACGGCAAGAGACCCAGTACTTC	CASGLRQETQYF
once	NA	TRBV27	TRBJ1-5	TGTGCCAGCAGTTTATCGCCAAATAGCAATCAGCCCCAGCATTTT	CASSLSPNSNQPQHF
once	NA	TRBV10-2	TRBJ1-1	TGCGCCAGCAGTGAGATAACCGGAACCACTGAAGCTTTCTTT	CASSEITGTTEAFF
NA	NA	TRBV5-1	TRBJ1-1	TGCGCCAGCAGCTTGGACGGGAACGCTGAAGCTTTCTTT	CASSLDGNAEAFF
NA	NA	TRBV5-4	TRBJ2-7	TGTGCCAGCAGCTTGCGGGGGCCATCCTACGAGCAGTACTTC	CASSLRGPSYEQYF
NA	NA	TRBV5-1	TRBJ2-7	TGCGCCAGCAGTACCGAGATTCCCTACGAGCAGTACTTC	CASSTEIPYEQYF
few	NA	TRBV5-4	TRBJ1-1	TGTGCCAGCAGCTTGGAAACGGTGAACACTGAAGCTTTCTTT	CASSLETVNTEAFF
NA	TRBD2	TRBV27	TRBJ2-1	TGTGCCAGCAGTTTCGTCGTGGCGGGAGTACACTCCTACAATGAGCAGTTCTTC	CASSFVVAGVHSYNEQFF
NA	TRBD1	TRBV29-1	TRBJ1-5	TGCAGCGTTGAGGCGACAGGGGATCAGCCCCAGCATTTT	CSVEATGDQPQHF
NA	NA	TRBV5-1	TRBJ2-7	TGCGCCAGCAGCTTGGCCTCAGGGGCCGGCTACGAGCAGTACTTC	CASSLASGAGYEQYF
NA	NA	TRBV6-6	TRBJ2-7	TGTGCCAGCAGTACTGGACAGGGAGGGGCTCAGCAGTACTTC	CASSTGQGGAQQYF
NA	TRBD1	TRBV3-1/TRBV3-2	TRBJ1-6	TGTGCCAGCAGCCCCAGGGGGCAAAGTTCTTCACCCCTCCACTTT	CASSPRGQSSSPLHF
NA	NA	TRBV3-1/TRBV3-2	TRBJ2-7	TGTGCCAGCAGCCAAGAGTTATCTAGTCTGCAGTACTTC	CASSQELSSLQYF
NA	TRBD2	TRBV7-9	TRBJ2-7	TGTGCCAGCAGCTCTAAGACTAGCGGGAGGGACCTACCTTACGAGCAGTACTTC	CASSSKTSGRDLPYEQYF
once	NA	TRBV2	TRBJ2-1	TGTGCCAGCAGTGAGCCCCGGGACGCAGACAATGAGCAGTTCTTC	CASSEPRDADNEQFF
NA	NA	TRBV12-5	TRBJ2-4	TGTGCTAGTGGTTTGGCACATCCCCCAGGGTGCGAGGAAGGCATTCAGTACTTC	CASGLAHPPGCEEGIQYF
NA	NA	TRBV5-1	TRBJ2-7	TGCGCCAGCAGCTTGGAGTCCAGGGCCGTGCAGTACTTC	CASSLESRAVQYF
NA	NA	TRBV6-1	TRBJ1-4	TGTGCCAGCAGTGAAGCGCTACAGGGCCTGAATGAAAAACTGTTTTTT	CASSEALQGLNEKLFF
NA	NA	TRBV7-9	TRBJ2-5	TGTGCCAGCAGGCTCCCTGCAGCGTACCAAGAGACCCAGTACTTC	CASRLPAAYQETQYF
NA	NA	TRBV24-1	TRBJ2-3	TGTGCCACCGCCCCGGGCACAGATACGCAGTATTTT	CATAPGTDTQYF
NA	TRBD2	TRBV7-6	TRBJ2-1	TGTGCCAGCATCCTCGTTCCGGGACTAGGGTATGGTGAGCAGTTCTTC	CASILVPGLGYGEQFF
NA	NA	TRBV9	TRBJ1-5	TGTGCCAGCAGCGTAGTTCCGGACAGCAATCAGCCCCAGCATTTT	CASSVVPDSNQPQHF
NA	NA	TRBV2	TRBJ1-6	TGTGCCAGCAGCGCACAGGGAAGTAATTCACCCCTCCACTTT	CASSAQGSNSPLHF
once	NA	TRBV28	TRBJ2-7	TGTGCCCCACCAGGTTCCTGGGGGGACCTCTACGAGCAGTACTTC	CAPPGSWGDLYEQYF
once	NA	TRBV13	TRBJ2-7	TGTGCCAGCGCTCACAGGGCCGCCTACGAGCAGTACTTC	CASAHRAAYEQYF
NA	NA	TRBV5-1	TRBJ2-2	TGCGCCAGCGGAGGGAGACCAGGACTCTTGGACACCGGGGAGCTGTTTTTT	CASGGRPGLLDTGELFF
NA	NA	TRBV7-9	TRBJ2-5	TGTGCCAGCAGCTTGGGCAGACAAGAGACCCAGTACTTC	CASSLGRQETQYF
NA	NA	TRBV28	TRBJ2-2	TGTGCCAGCAGTTTGGCGTGGGCCAGTCGCACCGGGGAGCTGTTTTTT	CASSLAWASRTGELFF
NA	NA	TRBV28	TRBJ2-7	TGTGCCAGCAGTCCGAGGGCGTACGAGCAGTACTTC	CASSPRAYEQYF
NA	NA	TRBV15	TRBJ1-3	TGTGCCACCAGCAGAGAAAGGGTACCTGGAAACACCATATATTTT	CATSRERVPGNTIYF
NA	NA	TRBV5-1	TRBJ2-2	TGCGCCAGCAGCTTGGCTCGTGTAGGGGGAGGCACCGGGGAGCTGTTTTTT	CASSLARVGGGTGELFF
NA	NA	TRBV3-1/TRBV3-2	TRBJ2-4	TGTGCCAGCAGCCAGGGCCGTGGACGGAACATTCAGTACTTC	CASSQGRGRNIQYF
few	TRBD1	TRBV28	TRBJ2-7	TGTGCCAGCAGTTTCCCGGACAGGGGGCAGGAGCAGTACTTC	CASSFPDRGQEQYF
NA	NA	TRBV5-5	TRBJ1-6	TGTGCCAGCAGTTCAGAGAGCTCCTATAATTCACCCCTCCACTTT	CASSSESSYNSPLHF
NA	NA	TRBV19	TRBJ2-1	TGTGCCAGTAGTATAGTCCTGGGAGGGGGCGGTCGGGATGAGCAGTTCTTC	CASSIVLGGGGRDEQFF
NA	NA	TRBV2	TRBJ1-3	TGTGCCAGCAGCCCGCGGGACGGAGGATCCTCTGGAAACACCATATATTTT	CASSPRDGGSSGNTIYF
NA	TRBD1	TRBV14	TRBJ2-2	TGTGCCAGCAGCCAAGATAGGCCGGGACAGGGAATGTCGGCCGGGGAGCTGTTTTTT	CASSQDRPGQGMSAGELFF
NA	TRBD1	TRBV15	TRBJ1-5	TGTGCCACCAGCAGGAAGGGACAGGGGAACAATCAGCCCCAGCATTTT	CATSRKGQGNNQPQHF
NA	NA	TRBV24-1	TRBJ1-1	TGTGCCACCAGTGGGGGGGGAAGAAACACTGAAGCTTTCTTT	CATSGGGRNTEAFF
NA	NA	TRBV2	TRBJ1-5	TGTGCCAGCAGAGAACCGGGAGGGCAGCCCCAGCATTTT	CASREPGGQPQHF
few	NA	TRBV5-1	TRBJ2-7	TGCGCCAGCAGCTCCCGGCGGGAGCAGTACTTC	CASSSRREQYF
NA	NA	TRBV10-3	TRBJ2-2	TGTGCCATCAGTGAGACAGGGCCCACCGGGGAGCTGTTTTTT	CAISETGPTGELFF
NA	NA	TRBV7-8	TRBJ1-3	TGTGCCAGCAGGCCAGGGGTAGGAAACACCATATATTTT	CASRPGVGNTIYF
NA	NA	TRBV20-1	TRBJ2-1	TGCAGTGCTAGTGAGATGACTGAGCAGTTCTTC	CSASEMTEQFF
NA	NA	TRBV6-2/TRBV6-3	TRBJ1-1	TGTGCCAGCAGTGGACAGAGCCTGGGGAGGGGCACTGAAGCTTTCTTT	CASSGQSLGRGTEAFF
NA	NA	TRBV19	TRBJ1-1	TGTGCCAGTAGTATAGATCTCCTGAACACTGAAGCTTTCTTT	CASSIDLLNTEAFF
NA	NA	TRBV12-3/TRBV12-4	TRBJ1-2	TGTGCCAGCTCCACAGAGAACTATGGCTACACCTTC	CASSTENYGYTF
NA	TRBD1	TRBV25-1	TRBJ2-1	TGTGCCAGCAGTGAGCCGGGACAGGGCTACAATGAGCAGTTCTTC	CASSEPGQGYNEQFF
NA	TRBD2	TRBV27	TRBJ2-1	TGTGCCAGCAGTTTATACTCTAGCGGGAGCCGCTATGAGCAGTTCTTC	CASSLYSSGSRYEQFF
NA	NA	TRBV5-6	TRBJ1-6	TGTGCCAGCAGCTTGGATCAGGGCTCGAAATCACCCCTCCACTTT	CASSLDQGSKSPLHF
NA	NA	TRBV29-1	TRBJ2-1	TGCAGCGCCTGCCCGCTAGCAGGCAATGAGCAGTTCTTC	CSACPLAGNEQFF
NA	NA	TRBV19	TRBJ1-1	TGTGCCAGTAGTTCGACCTGGAACACTGAAGCTTTCTTT	CASSSTWNTEAFF
NA	TRBD2	TRBV9	TRBJ2-5	TGTGCCAGCAGCTCACCGCCCGGGTTAGCGGGGCTTTCGGGTGTGACCCAGTACTTC	CASSSPPGLAGLSGVTQYF
NA	NA	TRBV18	TRBJ1-6	TGTGCCAGCTCACCTGGACCGTCGAGCTCCTATAATTCACCCCTCCACTTT	CASSPGPSSSYNSPLHF
NA	NA	TRBV19	TRBJ1-1	TGTGCCAGTAGTATCCTCCCGACGGCTGAAGCTTTCTTT	CASSILPTAEAFF
NA	TRBD1	TRBV27	TRBJ1-6	TGTGCCAGCACCCGGGACAGGGTGTATTCACCCCTCCACTTT	CASTRDRVYSPLHF
NA	NA	TRBV7-9	TRBJ1-1	TGTGCCAGCAGCTTTGACGTCCTCGGTTACATGAACACTGAAGCTTTCTTT	CASSFDVLGYMNTEAFF
NA	TRBD1	TRBV29-1	TRBJ2-5	TGCAGCGGTCGACAGGGTCCAGAGACCCAGTACTTC	CSGRQGPETQYF
NA	TRBD2	TRBV29-1	TRBJ2-1	TGCAGCTCCACGGGACTAGCCATGTACAATGAGCAGTTCTTC	CSSTGLAMYNEQFF